This T cell receptor (beta chain) was identified in a study of siplizumab effects on memory and regulatory T cells. Points from the study as a whole: In siplizumab cultures, the suppressive function of proliferating Tregs remained unconfirmed.

Concerning this clone: Its antigen is still unknown.

V was trimmed by 2 bases and J by 2 bases, leaving 4 bases between them. The germline V gene encodes CDR1 SNHLY and CDR2 FYNNEI. The CDR3 runs 12 residues. The table came from immunoSEQ multiplex PCR; TCRdb's copy has only in-frame clones and leaves some out. Of about 85,000 clones in the sample, 95% were seen once. This TCR came from a human donor in good health. The sample taken for sequencing was CD8+ T cells sorted from blood. The chain couples TRBV2 to TRBJ2-7; no reliable D call. The CDR3 sequence is CASSESTYEQYF. The CDR3 region has the DNA TGTGCCAGCAGTGAATCGACCTACGAGCAGTACTTC. Variable domain in full (rest from reference TRBV2 and TRBJ2-7): EPEVTQTPSHQVTQMGQEVILRCVPISNHLYFYWYRQILGQKVEFLVSFYNNEISEKSEIFDDQFSVERPDGSNFTLKIRSTKLEDSAMYFCASSESTYEQYFGPGTRLTVT.